The entry that follows covers one T cell receptor beta chain sequence. Its target is unknown. Germline CDR1 and CDR2: SGHTA and FQGNSA. V dropped 4 bases and J dropped 5; count of bases not matched to a gene: 7. The length of the CDR3 is 18 residues. The data were taken from a study of post-analysis software for immune sequencing data. Across the whole study: Disease courses included relapsing-remitting, secondary progressive and progressive-relapsing multiple sclerosis.

Study-wide points: Under F measure analysis, samples from one preparation batch co-clustered strongly. Significantly lower normalized Chao1 diversity was found in patients with multiple sclerosis relative to controls. Patients showed TRBV5-6, TRBV5-1 and TRBV20-1 among 4 or 5 TRBV segments more frequent than in controls.

The TCR beta cDNA libraries contained unique molecular identifiers. There were about 0.85 to 10 million T cells, and about 540,000 cDNA molecules came from them. One entry per CDR3 protein, called by TCRdb with MiXCR from the PCR reads. The sample yields approximately 460,000 distinct CDR3 sequences, roughly 45% seen once. The sequenced sample was blood. The origin of this receptor is a girl under 18 with multiple sclerosis. This chain joins TRBV7-2 and TRBJ2-6; the match to TRBD2 covers 14 bases. CDR3 residues: CASSSGLAGVQRANVLTF. In nucleotides, the CDR3 is TGTGCCAGCAGCTCGGGACTAGCGGGGGTCCAGCGGGCCAACGTCCTGACTTTC.